One and the same sample provided the 17 T cell receptor beta chains below, sequenced in a study of human T cells and chemical hapten exposure (dated by TCRdb to 2020 to 2022). The time point label, read with the paper, signifies: patch test 2, 6 weeks after DPC sensitization. Sample treatment or condition, as interpreted from the label and publication: therapeutic diphenylcyclopropenone sensitization with weekly scalp DPC. The library was made by RACE. Sequencer: NextSeq 500. TCRdb reworked the public reads: Q25 trimming with fastp, MiXCR clone assembly, productive beta chains retained. Every entry covers one CDR3 protein and lists the most common genes and DNA from its rows. This sample comprises roughly 380,000 distinct CDR3 sequences, just under 6.5% of them detected only once. Clones ranked in the top ten supply around 6% of the sample. Material: whole blood, obtained in connection with sensitization to the hapten diphenylcyclopropenone (DPC). These receptors all come from a woman aged 18-29 years with alopecia areata. Some clones in this sample may be carry-over from other donors' samples.

The genes are TRBV5-1 and TRBJ1-1; 7 bases align to TRBD1. V shed 3 bases and J 4 bases; nucleotides not matched to a gene: 6. The CDR3 loop spans 14 amino acids. CDR1 is SGHRS, CDR2 YFSETQ, per germline. The chain's CDR3 is CASSWGRQGTEAFF. The CDR3 DNA reads as TGCGCCAGCAGCTGGGGGCGACAGGGCACTGAAGCTTTCTTT.

This clonotype was counted only a few times. The rearrangement links TRBV6-4 to TRBJ2-3; TRBD2 agrees at 11 bases. The germline V gene encodes CDR1 MRHNA and CDR2 SNTAGT. The V segment lost 6 bases and the J segment 0 bases; nucleotides outside the gene matches: 11. The CDR3 extends over 18 amino acids. CDR3 in DNA: TGTGCCAGCAGCCGCTCTAGCGGGGGGCCGGGTAGCACAGATACGCAGTATTTT. Translating it yields CASSRSSGGPGSTDTQYF.

The rearrangement joins TRBV20-1 to TRBJ1-2; 10 bases are a match to TRBD1. Germline CDR1 DFQATT, CDR2 SNEGSKA (reference sequence). CDR3 length: 15 amino acids. With 6 bases clipped from V and 4 bases from J, the junction kept 11 bases outside the gene matches. Here the CDR3 DNA reads TGCAGTGCCGACACGGGACAGGGGTTTATCTATGGCTACACCTTC. It codes for CSADTGQGFIYGYTF.

This clonotype has only a few counts. The gene calls are TRBV20-1 and TRBJ1-5; D is unclear. This CDR3 comprises 13 residues. Trimming took 7 bases from V and 0 from J, leaving 10 bases between them. Germline V gene sequence: CDR1 DFQATT, CDR2 SNEGSKA (reference sequence). The CDR3 spells CSVLADSNQPQHF. The CDR3, as DNA: TGCAGTGTTTTGGCAGATAGCAATCAGCCCCAGCATTTT.

Many counts were recorded for this clonotype. The rearrangement joins TRBV6-5 to TRBJ1-1; D is undetermined. This CDR3 region has 15 residues. V was shortened by 7 bases and J by 5 bases, with 20 bases between the two germline ends. CDR1 is MNHEY and CDR2 is SVGAGI in the germline V gene. CDR3 DNA: TGTGCCAGCACTTCCGAGCGGGGAGGGAGGACTGAAGCTTTCTTT. This encodes CASTSERGGRTEAFF.

This clonotype was recorded at least ten times. The rearrangement links TRBV4-1 to TRBJ1-4; D perhaps matches TRBD1 (6 bases). Germline CDR1 reads MGHRA; CDR2 reads YSYEKL. The CDR3 has 15 residues. Trimming shortened V by 3 bases and J by 7 bases, and 15 bases separated the two germline ends. This CDR3 is CASSHGWIGGEKLFF. CDR3 DNA sequence: TGCGCCAGCAGCCACGGATGGATAGGGGGTGAAAAACTGTTTTTT.

This clonotype appeared many times. The chain combines TRBV19 with TRBJ1-1, with 7 nucleotides matching TRBD1. The CDR3 consists of 17 residues. The junction had 9 bases not matched to a gene; V was cut back by 1 base and J by 1 base. Germline-derived CDR1 and CDR2 are LNHDA and SQIVND (reference sequence). The CDR3 loop is CASSIGPRQGGNTEAFF. DNA for the CDR3: TGTGCCAGTAGTATAGGCCCTCGACAGGGCGGGAACACTGAAGCTTTCTTT.

In this sample, this clonotype turned up once. The chain joins TRBV7-9 to TRBJ2-3; TRBD1 matches 7 bases. Germline V gene lookup returns CDR1 SEHNR and CDR2 FQNEAQ (reference sequence). The J segment lost 0 bases and the V segment lost 3 bases, leaving 3 bases of the junction unmatched. The CDR3 extends over 15 amino acids. In nucleotides, the CDR3 is TGTGCCAGCAGCTTGGGACAGTCTAGCACAGATACGCAGTATTTT. Translated, it gives CASSLGQSSTDTQYF.

This clonotype has ten or more counts. The V gene is TRBV14, the J gene TRBJ1-1; D is ambiguous. Germline V gives CDR1 SGHDN, CDR2 FVKESK. V shed 2 bases and J shed 11 bases, with 12 bases lying between them. This CDR3 is 12 amino acids long. This CDR3 reads CASSQSPPRAFF. CDR3 sequence (DNA): TGTGCCAGCAGCCAAAGCCCCCCTCGCGCTTTCTTT.

This clonotype was counted ten times or more. This rearrangement joins TRBV11-3 to TRBJ2-1; 10 nucleotides line up with TRBD1. Trimming at V came to 5 bases and at J to 5 bases, leaving 9 bases not matched to a gene. This CDR3 contains 16 residues. From germline, CDR1 is SGHNT and CDR2 YENEEA. The CDR3 DNA sequence: TGTGCCAGCAGCGAATCCGGGACAGGGGTCAACAATGAGCAGTTCTTC. Protein: CASSESGTGVNNEQFF.

This clonotype came up a few times. V gene TRBV5-1 combines with J gene TRBJ2-3; D is possibly TRBD2 (5 bases). V was clipped by 0 bases and J by 3 bases, with 11 bases between them. This CDR3 spans 15 amino acids. Looked up from germline, CDR1 is SGHRS and CDR2 is YFSETQ. DNA of the CDR3: TGCGCCAGCAGCTTGGCCGGGATCGGGACAGATACGCAGTATTTT. Protein sequence: CASSLAGIGTDTQYF.

There are many counts of this clonotype. The rearrangement links TRBV4-2 to TRBJ1-2; D gene ambiguous. Germline assignment: CDR1 LGHNA and CDR2 YNFKEQ. This CDR3 spans 14 amino acids. Trimming stripped 0 bases from V and 2 bases from J, with 7 bases between. CDR3 nucleotides: TGTGCCAGCAGCCAAGAAGAGGCCAACTATGGCTACACCTTC. Translating gives CASSQEEANYGYTF.

CDR3 residues: CAISDSTGAPYNEQFF. For the CDR3, the DNA is TGTGCCATCAGTGATTCAACAGGGGCCCCCTACAATGAGCAGTTCTTC. The chain recombines TRBV10-3 with TRBJ2-1; TRBD1 matches 7 bases. CDR3 length equals 16 residues. The V and J ends lost 3 bases and 2 bases, in that order; junction bases with no gene match: 7. Germline lookup yields CDR1 ENHRY and CDR2 SYGVKD.

This clonotype was seen more than once but under ten times. The rearrangement links TRBV18 to TRBJ1-1, with D possibly being TRBD1 (5 bases). Germline-derived CDR1 and CDR2 are KGHSH and LQKENI. The ends were cut back, 2 bases at V and 0 bases at J, with 10 bases in the middle. The CDR3 consists of 15 residues. CDR3 residues: CASSPTTDMNTEAFF. In DNA form, the CDR3 reads TGTGCCAGCTCACCAACGACAGACATGAACACTGAAGCTTTCTTT.

This clonotype was detected a few times. The rearrangement links TRBV27 to TRBJ1-2; D not resolved. V was cut by 6 bases and J by 5 bases, with 16 bases left in between. Germline V CDR1 and CDR2: MNHEY, SMNVEV (reference sequence). There are 14 residues in the CDR3. Written as DNA, the CDR3 is TGTGCCAGCAGCCCGTTTGGGCGCGAATATGGCTACACCTTC. Translation gives CASSPFGREYGYTF.

This clonotype has only a few counts. The chain employs TRBV9 and TRBJ1-1; perhaps TRBD1 as D (5 bases). V was cut by 4 bases and J by 11 bases, with 18 bases left in between. The CDR3 spans 13 residues. CDR1 is SGDLS, CDR2 YYNGEE, per germline. CDR3 DNA sequence: TGTGCCAGCAGCTCCGGGACGCAAACCCCGGCTTTCTTT. Protein: CASSSGTQTPAFF. Full variable domain (remainder filled in from reference TRBV9 and TRBJ1-1): DSGVTQTPKHLITATGQRVTLRCSPRSGDLSVYWYQQSLDQGLQFLIQYYNGEERAKGNILERFSAQQFPDLHSELNLSSLELGDSALYFCASSSGTQTPAFFGQGTRLTVV.

This clonotype was recorded many times. The rearrangement joins TRBV2 to TRBJ1-5, with D uncertain. Germline CDR1 is SNHLY and CDR2 is FYNNEI. The V gene lost 8 bases and the J gene lost 4 bases, with 6 bases spanning the gap. CDR3 length equals 11 residues. This CDR3 is CASGVNQPQHF. The CDR3 DNA is TGTGCCAGCGGAGTAAATCAGCCCCAGCATTTT.